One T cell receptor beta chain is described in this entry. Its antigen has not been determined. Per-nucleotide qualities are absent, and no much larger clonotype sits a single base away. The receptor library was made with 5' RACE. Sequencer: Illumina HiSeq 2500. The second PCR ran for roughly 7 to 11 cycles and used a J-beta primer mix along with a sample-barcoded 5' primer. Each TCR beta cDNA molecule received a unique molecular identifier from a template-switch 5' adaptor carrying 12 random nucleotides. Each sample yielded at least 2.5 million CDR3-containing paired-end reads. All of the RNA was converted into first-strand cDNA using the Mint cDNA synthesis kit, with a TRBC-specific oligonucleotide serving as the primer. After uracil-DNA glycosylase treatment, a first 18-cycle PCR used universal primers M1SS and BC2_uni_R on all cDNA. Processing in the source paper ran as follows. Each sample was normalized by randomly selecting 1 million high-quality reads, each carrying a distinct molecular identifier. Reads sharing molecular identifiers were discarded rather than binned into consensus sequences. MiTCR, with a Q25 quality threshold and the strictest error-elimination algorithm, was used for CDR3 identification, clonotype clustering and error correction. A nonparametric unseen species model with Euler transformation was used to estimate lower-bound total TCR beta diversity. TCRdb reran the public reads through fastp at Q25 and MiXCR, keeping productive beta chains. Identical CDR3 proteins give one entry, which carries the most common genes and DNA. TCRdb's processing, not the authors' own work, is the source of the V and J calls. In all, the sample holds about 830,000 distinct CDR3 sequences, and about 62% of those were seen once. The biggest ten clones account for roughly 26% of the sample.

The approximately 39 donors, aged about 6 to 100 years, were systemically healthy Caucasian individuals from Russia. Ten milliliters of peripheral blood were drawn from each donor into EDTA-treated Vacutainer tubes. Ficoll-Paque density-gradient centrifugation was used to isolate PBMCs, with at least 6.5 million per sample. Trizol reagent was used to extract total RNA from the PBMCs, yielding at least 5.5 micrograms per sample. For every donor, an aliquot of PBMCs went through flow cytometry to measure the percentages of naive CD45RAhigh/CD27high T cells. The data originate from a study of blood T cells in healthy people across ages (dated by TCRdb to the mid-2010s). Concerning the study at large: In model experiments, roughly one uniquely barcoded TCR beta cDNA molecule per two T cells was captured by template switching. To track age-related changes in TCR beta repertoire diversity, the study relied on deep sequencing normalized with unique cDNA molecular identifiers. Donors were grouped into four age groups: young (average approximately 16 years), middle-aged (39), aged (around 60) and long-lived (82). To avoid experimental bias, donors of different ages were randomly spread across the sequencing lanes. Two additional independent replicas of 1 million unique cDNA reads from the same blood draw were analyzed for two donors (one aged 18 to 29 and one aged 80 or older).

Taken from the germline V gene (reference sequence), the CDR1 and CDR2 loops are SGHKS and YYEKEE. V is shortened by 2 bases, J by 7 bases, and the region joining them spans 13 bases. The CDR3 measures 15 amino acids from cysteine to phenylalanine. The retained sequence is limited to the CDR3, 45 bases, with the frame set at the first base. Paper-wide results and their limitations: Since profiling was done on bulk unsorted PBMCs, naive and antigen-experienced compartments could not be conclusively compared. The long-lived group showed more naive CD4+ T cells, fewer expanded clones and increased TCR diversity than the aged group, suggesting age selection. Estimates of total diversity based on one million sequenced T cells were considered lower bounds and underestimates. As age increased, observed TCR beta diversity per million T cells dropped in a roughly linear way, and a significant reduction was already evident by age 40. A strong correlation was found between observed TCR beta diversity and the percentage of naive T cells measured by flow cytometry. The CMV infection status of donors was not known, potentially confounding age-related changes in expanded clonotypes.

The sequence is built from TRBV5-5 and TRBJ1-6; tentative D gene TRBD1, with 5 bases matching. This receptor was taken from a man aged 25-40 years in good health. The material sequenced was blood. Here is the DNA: TGTGCCAGCAGCTTTCCAGGGATGGGGAATTCACCCCTCCACTTT. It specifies CASSFPGMGNSPLHF.